This entry lists 23 T cell receptor beta chains sequenced from one sample in a study of cytomegalovirus exposure and HLA in healthy donors. Amplification used 60 Vbeta primers and 13 Jbeta primers. This table comes from immunoSEQ multiplex PCR, and its TCRdb copy is limited to in-frame clones, with some not included. The sample has around 100,000 clones, about 62% seen once. The sequencing sample was made of PBMCs. Every receptor here comes from a man younger than 40 in good health and CMV-seronegative.

The table lists this clone with a count of one. The rearrangement joins TRBV2 to TRBJ2-5, with TRBD2 matching over 8 bases. Germline CDR1 and CDR2: SNHLY and FYNNEI. The CDR3 sequence is 12 residues long. V shed 9 bases and J 4 bases; nucleotides not matched to a gene: 4. The DNA for the CDR3 is TGTGCCAGAGCGGGAGTCGGAGAGACCCAGTACTTC. Its translation: CARAGVGETQYF.

This clone occurred a few times. Written as DNA, the CDR3 is TGTGCCAGCCGGAATAGCGGGAGTCTAAATGAGCAGTTCTTC. Translating it yields CASRNSGSLNEQFF. This sequence joins TRBV28 and TRBJ2-1, with 9 bases fitting TRBD2. The germline gives CDR1 MDHEN, CDR2 SYDVKM. V shed 8 bases, J shed 7 bases, and the junction held 9 bases outside the gene matches. This CDR3 has 14 residues.

This clone showed up just a few times. The chain couples TRBV5-1 to TRBJ2-3, with TRBD2 as a possible D gene (6 bases). CDR1 is SGHRS and CDR2 is YFSETQ in the germline V gene. The V end lost 4 bases, the J end lost 1 base, and 13 bases lay between the germline ends. The CDR3 length is 15 residues. The CDR3 DNA sequence: TGCGCCAGCAGCCCTAACCCGGGGGGCACAGATACGCAGTATTTT. Its protein product is CASSPNPGGTDTQYF.

This clone was detected a few times. The rearrangement joins TRBV2 to TRBJ2-7, with D possibly being TRBD1 (5 bases). Trimming left V 4 bases short and J 6 bases short, with 13 bases between. Per germline, CDR1 SNHLY and CDR2 FYNNEI. The CDR3 contains 13 residues. The DNA for the CDR3 is TGTGCCAGCAGTGCTGGGGCGCCAAGCGAGCAGTACTTC. Amino acid sequence: CASSAGAPSEQYF.

This clone was counted between two and nine times. The V and J genes are TRBV7-3 and TRBJ2-5; D ambiguous. V was clipped by 5 bases and J by 3 bases, with 10 bases between them. In germline, CDR1 is SGHTA, CDR2 FQGTGA. This CDR3 is built from 13 residues. CDR3 loop: CASSPRREETQYF. The CDR3 DNA follows: TGTGCCAGCAGCCCCCGACGGGAAGAGACCCAGTACTTC.

The chain uses TRBV18 and TRBJ1-5, with 10 bases identical to TRBD1. V was clipped by 6 bases and J by 4 bases; unmatched bases: 6. Germline CDR1 is KGHSH and CDR2 is LQKENI. The CDR3 totals 15 residues. For the CDR3, the DNA is TGTGCCAGCTCCCCGACAGGGGGCAAGAATCAGCCCCAGCATTTT. Translated: CASSPTGGKNQPQHF.

The V gene is TRBV6-1, the J gene TRBJ1-5; 8 bases fit TRBD1. This CDR3 has 15 amino acids. Germline CDR1 reads MNHNS; CDR2 reads SASEGT. V lost 5 bases and J lost 7; bases outside the gene matches: 10. Here the CDR3 reads CASSRQGQGFQPQHF. CDR3 nucleotides: TGTGCCAGCAGTAGACAGGGGCAGGGGTTCCAGCCCCAGCATTTT.

The CDR3 region has the DNA TGCGCCAGCAGTCAACTAGCGGGAGGCCCCACAGATACGCAGTATTTT. This codes for CASSQLAGGPTDTQYF. V is TRBV5-1 and J is TRBJ2-3, with 12 positions matching TRBD2. The CDR3 is 16 residues long. The trim removed 5 bases at V and 2 bases at J, leaving 6 bases unmatched. Germline loops: CDR1 SGHRS, CDR2 YFSETQ.

CDR3 coding DNA: TGTGCCAGCAGTCTAACAGGGAACTCACCCCTCCACTTT. It is translated as CASSLTGNSPLHF. The chain links TRBV28 to TRBJ1-6; perhaps TRBD1 as D (6 bases). The CDR3 spans 13 residues. The germline V gene has CDR1 MDHEN and CDR2 SYDVKM. Trimming left V 5 bases short and J 10 bases short, with 12 bases between.

The count of this clone is one. The chain links TRBV28 to TRBJ2-1; 10 bases are a match to TRBD1. Germline loops: CDR1 MDHEN, CDR2 SYDVKM. The V segment lost 9 bases and the J segment 9 bases; nucleotides outside the gene matches: 8. The CDR3 runs 13 residues. The CDR3 region is CASWDRGFGEQFF. The CDR3 DNA sequence: TGTGCCAGTTGGGACAGGGGATTCGGTGAGCAGTTCTTC.

The chain combines TRBV5-4 with TRBJ2-6, with D perhaps TRBD1 (5 bases). The CDR3 contains 15 residues. V gave up 0 bases and J gave up 4 bases, with 8 bases separating them. Germline loops: CDR1 SGHNT, CDR2 YYREEE (reference sequence). This CDR3 is CASSLARAGANVLTF. In DNA form, the CDR3 reads TGTGCCAGCAGCTTGGCCAGGGCCGGGGCCAACGTCCTGACTTTC.

The genes are TRBV5-4 and TRBJ2-7; the D gene is possibly TRBD2 (6 bases). With 4 bases removed from V and 2 bases from J, the gap between germline ends came to 13 bases. The CDR3 contains 14 residues. Germline CDR1 reads SGHNT; CDR2 reads YYREEE (reference sequence). The CDR3 DNA is TGTGCCAGCAGCCCCCCGGGCGGGGCCTACGAGCAGTACTTC. This sequence encodes CASSPPGGAYEQYF.

J is TRBJ1-4 and V is TRBV28; weak D call: TRBD1 (5 bases). The CDR3 spans 14 residues. Germline V lookup: CDR1 MDHEN, CDR2 SYDVKM. V was trimmed by 2 bases and J by 7 bases, leaving 11 bases between them. This CDR3 is CASSLGGVGEKLFF. As DNA, the CDR3 is TGTGCCAGCAGTTTAGGAGGGGTGGGTGAAAAACTGTTTTTT.

This rearrangement joins TRBV9 to TRBJ2-7; possible D gene TRBD2, 6 bases. CDR1 SGDLS and CDR2 YYNGEE come from the germline V gene. Trimming shortened V by 4 bases and J by 5 bases, and 22 bases separated the two germline ends. This CDR3 spans 16 amino acids. The CDR3 DNA sequence: TGTGCCAGCAGCCCCAGATGGGGGGAGGAACTAAACGAGCAGTACTTC. Translating it yields CASSPRWGEELNEQYF.

This sequence joins TRBV10-2 and TRBJ2-5; possibly TRBD1 for D (5 bases). This CDR3 spans 12 amino acids. V was pared by 4 bases and J by 3 bases, with 6 bases between. The germline V gene has CDR1 WSHSY and CDR2 SAAADI. CDR3 in DNA: TGCGCCAGCAGTGTAGGGGAAGAGACCCAGTACTTC. This translates into CASSVGEETQYF.

The chain employs TRBV19 and TRBJ2-3, with 9 bases that match TRBD1. The CDR3 spans 15 residues. Per the germline V gene, CDR1 is LNHDA and CDR2 is SQIVND (reference sequence). V was clipped by 2 bases and J by 1 base; unmatched bases: 1. The CDR3 DNA sequence: TGTGCCAGTAGTATAAGGGACAGGGGCACAGATACGCAGTATTTT. It translates to CASSIRDRGTDTQYF.

The V and J genes are TRBV10-3 and TRBJ2-7; 11 bases line up with TRBD2. This CDR3 spans 15 amino acids. Trimming at V came to 10 bases and at J to 3 bases, leaving 11 bases not matched to a gene. Germline V gene lookup returns CDR1 ENHRY and CDR2 SYGVKD. The DNA of the CDR3 is TGTGCCACCGCCCAAACGACTAGCGGGGACTACGAGCAGTACTTC. Translation: CATAQTTSGDYEQYF.

The chain has TRBV4-1 and TRBJ2-1, with 11 bases lining up with TRBD2. V was pared by 4 bases and J by 9 bases, with 11 bases of the junction left unmatched. This CDR3 contains 16 residues. Germline V CDR1 and CDR2: MGHRA, YSYEKL. CDR3 loop: CASSRSGSGGAGEQFF. As DNA, the CDR3 is TGCGCCAGCAGCCGGTCGGGTAGCGGGGGGGCAGGTGAGCAGTTCTTC.

The table lists this clone with a count of one. V and J are TRBV4-2 and TRBJ2-5; no reliable D call. Germline V lookup: CDR1 LGHNA, CDR2 YNFKEQ. The CDR3 has 17 residues. Trimming stripped 4 bases from V and 1 base from J, with 19 bases between. This CDR3 is CASSRRRGMVSQETQYF. The CDR3, as DNA: TGTGCCAGCAGCCGCCGCAGAGGCATGGTATCCCAAGAGACCCAGTACTTC.

The chain couples TRBV6-5 to TRBJ2-7, with D possibly being TRBD1 (6 bases). This CDR3 contains 14 residues. Deletions cut 6 bases from V and 5 bases from J, with 17 bases between. Germline V gene data show CDR1 as MNHEY and CDR2 as SVGAGI. In DNA form, the CDR3 reads TGTGCCAGCAGGCGACGACAGGATGGAAACGAGCAGTACTTC. This codes for CASRRRQDGNEQYF.

The chain has TRBV29-1 and TRBJ1-2; perhaps TRBD1 as D (6 bases). Trimming shortened V by 3 bases and J by 0 bases, and 11 bases separated the two germline ends. This CDR3 has 14 residues. Germline V CDR1 and CDR2: SQVTM, ANQGSEA. CDR3 loop: CSVDGTPSNYGYTF. The DNA for the CDR3 is TGCAGCGTTGACGGGACACCTTCTAACTATGGCTACACCTTC.

The genes are TRBV21-1 and TRBJ1-1. TRBV21-1 corresponds to a pseudogene. There are 19 residues in the CDR3. The CDR3 coding sequence is TGTGCCAGCAGCTACAGAGAACCCTGGGGACTGCCTATGAACACTGAAGCTTTCTTT. Translating gives CASSYREPWGLPMNTEAFF.

The chain uses TRBV21-1 and TRBJ1-4; the table gives TRBD1 as D, unverified against the DNA. TRBV21-1 constitutes a pseudogene. This CDR3 has 17 residues. The CDR3 loop is CASSKEDSSATNEKLFF. The CDR3 DNA reads as TGTGCCAGCAGCAAAGAGGACAGCTCTGCAACTAATGAAAAACTGTTTTTT.